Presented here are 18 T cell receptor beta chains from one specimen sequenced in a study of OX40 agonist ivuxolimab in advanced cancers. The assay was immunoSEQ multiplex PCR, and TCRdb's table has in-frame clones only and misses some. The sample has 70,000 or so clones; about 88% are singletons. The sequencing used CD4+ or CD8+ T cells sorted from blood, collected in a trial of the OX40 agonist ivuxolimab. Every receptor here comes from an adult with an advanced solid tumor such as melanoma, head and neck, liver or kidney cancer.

CDR3 sequence: CASSMTGLNGELFF. The CDR3 DNA is TGCGCCAGCAGCATGACCGGACTGAACGGGGAGCTGTTTTTT. J is TRBJ2-2 and V is TRBV10-1, with a tentative D call TRBD2 (5 bases). The ends were cut back, 6 bases at V and 7 bases at J, with 15 bases in the middle. Per germline, CDR1 WNHNN and CDR2 SYGVQD (reference sequence). CDR3 length: 14 amino acids.

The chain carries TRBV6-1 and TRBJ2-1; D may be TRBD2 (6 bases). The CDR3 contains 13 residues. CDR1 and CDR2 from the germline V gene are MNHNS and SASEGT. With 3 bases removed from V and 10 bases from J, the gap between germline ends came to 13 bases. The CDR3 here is CASSERLEWEQFF. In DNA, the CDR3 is TGTGCCAGCAGTGAGAGACTAGAATGGGAGCAGTTCTTC.

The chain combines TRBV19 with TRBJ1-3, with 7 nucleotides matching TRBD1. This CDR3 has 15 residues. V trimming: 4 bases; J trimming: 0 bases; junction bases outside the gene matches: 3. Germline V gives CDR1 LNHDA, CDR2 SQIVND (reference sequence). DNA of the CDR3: TGTGCCAGTAGTAAAGGGACAGCCTCTGGAAACACCATATATTTT. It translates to CASSKGTASGNTIYF.

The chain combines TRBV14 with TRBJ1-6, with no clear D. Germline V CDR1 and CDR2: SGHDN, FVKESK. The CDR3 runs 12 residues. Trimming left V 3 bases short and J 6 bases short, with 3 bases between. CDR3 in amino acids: CASSQGNSPLHF. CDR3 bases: TGTGCCAGCAGCCAGGGTAATTCACCCCTCCACTTT.

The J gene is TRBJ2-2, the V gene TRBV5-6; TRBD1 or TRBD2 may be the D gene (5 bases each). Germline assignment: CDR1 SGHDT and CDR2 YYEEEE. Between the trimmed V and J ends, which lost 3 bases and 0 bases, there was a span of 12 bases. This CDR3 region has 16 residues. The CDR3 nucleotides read TGTGCCAGCAGCTCGGGACGGCTCGCGAACACCGGGGAGCTGTTTTTT. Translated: CASSSGRLANTGELFF.

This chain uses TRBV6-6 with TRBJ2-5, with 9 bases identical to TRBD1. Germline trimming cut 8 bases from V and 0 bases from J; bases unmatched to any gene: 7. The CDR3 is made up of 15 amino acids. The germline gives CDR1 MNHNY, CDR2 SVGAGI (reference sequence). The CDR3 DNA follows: TGTGCCAGCCTGGACAGGGGAGGAAACCAAGAGACCCAGTACTTC. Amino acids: CASLDRGGNQETQYF.

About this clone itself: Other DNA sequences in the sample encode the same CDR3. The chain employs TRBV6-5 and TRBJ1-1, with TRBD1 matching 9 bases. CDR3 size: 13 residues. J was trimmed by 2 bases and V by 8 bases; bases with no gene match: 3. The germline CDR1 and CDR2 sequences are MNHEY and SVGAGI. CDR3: CASLDRGNTEAFF. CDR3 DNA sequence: TGTGCCAGCTTGGACAGGGGCAACACTGAAGCTTTCTTT.

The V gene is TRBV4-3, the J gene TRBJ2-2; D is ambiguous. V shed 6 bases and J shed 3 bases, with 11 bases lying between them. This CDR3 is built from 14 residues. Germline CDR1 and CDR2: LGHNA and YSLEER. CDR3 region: CASRSNLDTGELFF. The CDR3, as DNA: TGCGCCAGCAGAAGTAACTTAGACACCGGGGAGCTGTTTTTT.

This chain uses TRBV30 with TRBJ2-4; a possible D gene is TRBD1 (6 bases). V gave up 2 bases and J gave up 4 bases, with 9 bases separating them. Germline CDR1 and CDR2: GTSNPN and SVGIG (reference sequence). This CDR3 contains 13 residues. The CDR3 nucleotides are TGTGCCTGGAGTCTTCAGGGGAAAAACATTCAGTACTTC. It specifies CAWSLQGKNIQYF.

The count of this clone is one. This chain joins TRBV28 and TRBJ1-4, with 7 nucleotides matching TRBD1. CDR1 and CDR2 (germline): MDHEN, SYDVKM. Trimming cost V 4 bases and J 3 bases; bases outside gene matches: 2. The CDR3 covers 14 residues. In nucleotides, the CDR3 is TGTGCCAGCAGTTACAGGGGACCTAATGAAAAACTGTTTTTT. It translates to CASSYRGPNEKLFF. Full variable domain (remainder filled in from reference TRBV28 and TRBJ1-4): DVKVTQSSRYLVKRTGEKVFLECVQDMDHENMFWYRQDPGLGLRLIYFSYDVKMKEKGDIPEGYSVSREKKERFSLILESASTNQTSMYLCASSYRGPNEKLFFGSGTQLSVL.

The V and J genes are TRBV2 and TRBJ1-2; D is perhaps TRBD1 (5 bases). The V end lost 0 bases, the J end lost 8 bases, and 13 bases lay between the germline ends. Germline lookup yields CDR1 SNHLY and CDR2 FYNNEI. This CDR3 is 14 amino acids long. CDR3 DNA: TGTGCCAGCAGTGAAGCGCAAGGGGTTAGGGGCTACACCTTC. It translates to CASSEAQGVRGYTF.

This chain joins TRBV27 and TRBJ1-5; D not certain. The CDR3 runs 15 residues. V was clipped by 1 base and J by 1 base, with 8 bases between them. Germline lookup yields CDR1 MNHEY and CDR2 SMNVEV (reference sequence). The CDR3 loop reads CASSLFWESNQPQHF. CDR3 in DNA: TGTGCCAGCAGTTTATTTTGGGAGAGCAATCAGCCCCAGCATTTT.

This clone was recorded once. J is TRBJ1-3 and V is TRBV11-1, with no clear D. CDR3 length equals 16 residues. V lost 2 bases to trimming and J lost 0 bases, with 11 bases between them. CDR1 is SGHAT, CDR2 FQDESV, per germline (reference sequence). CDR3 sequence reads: CASSLPRGSSGNTIYF. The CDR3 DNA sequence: TGTGCCAGCAGCTTACCGCGCGGAAGCTCTGGAAACACCATATATTTT. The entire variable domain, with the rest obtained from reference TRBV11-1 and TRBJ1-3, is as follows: EAEVAQSPRYKITEKSQAVAFWCDPISGHATLYWYRQILGQGPELLVQFQDESVVDDSQLPKDRFSAERLKGVDSTLKIQPAELGDSAMYLCASSLPRGSSGNTIYFGEGSWLTVV.

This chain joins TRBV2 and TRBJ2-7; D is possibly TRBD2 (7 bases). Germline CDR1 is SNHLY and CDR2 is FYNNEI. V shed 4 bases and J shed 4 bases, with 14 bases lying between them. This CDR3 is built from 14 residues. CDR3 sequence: CASSVQQGGYEQYF. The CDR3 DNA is TGTGCCAGCAGTGTACAACAGGGAGGGTACGAGCAGTACTTC.

The DNA of the CDR3 is TGCGCCAGCAGCTCCGAGACAGGTGTCCCCACAGATACGCAGTATTTT. It yields the protein CASSSETGVPTDTQYF. This chain connects TRBV5-1 to TRBJ2-3, with D possibly being TRBD1 (6 bases). Germline-derived CDR1 and CDR2 are SGHRS and YFSETQ. CDR3 length: 16 residues. V was pared by 3 bases and J by 2 bases, with 16 bases between.

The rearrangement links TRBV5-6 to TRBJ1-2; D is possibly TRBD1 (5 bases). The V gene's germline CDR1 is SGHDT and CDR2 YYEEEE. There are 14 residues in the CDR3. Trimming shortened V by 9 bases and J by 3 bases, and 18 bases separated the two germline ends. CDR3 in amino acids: CAITPDMSDYGYTF. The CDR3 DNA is TGTGCCATCACTCCGGACATGTCTGACTATGGCTACACCTTC. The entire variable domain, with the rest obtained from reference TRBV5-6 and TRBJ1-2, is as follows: DAGVTQSPTHLIKTRGQQVTLRCSPKSGHDTVSWYQQALGQGPQFIFQYYEEEERQRGNFPDRFSGHQFPNYSSELNVNALLLGDSALYLCAITPDMSDYGYTFGSGTRLTVV.

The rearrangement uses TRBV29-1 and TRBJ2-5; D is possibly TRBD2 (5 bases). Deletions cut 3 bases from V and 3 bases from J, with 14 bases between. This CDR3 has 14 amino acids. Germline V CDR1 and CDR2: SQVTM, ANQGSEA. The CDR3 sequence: CSVDRRPDKETQYF. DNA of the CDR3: TGCAGCGTTGATCGGAGGCCAGATAAAGAGACCCAGTACTTC.

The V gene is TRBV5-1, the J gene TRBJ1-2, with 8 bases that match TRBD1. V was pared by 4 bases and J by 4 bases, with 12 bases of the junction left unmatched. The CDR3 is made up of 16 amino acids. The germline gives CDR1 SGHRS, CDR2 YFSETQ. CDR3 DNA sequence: TGCGCCAGCAGCCAGGTCCCGGGACAGGATTTCTATGGCTACACCTTC. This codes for CASSQVPGQDFYGYTF.